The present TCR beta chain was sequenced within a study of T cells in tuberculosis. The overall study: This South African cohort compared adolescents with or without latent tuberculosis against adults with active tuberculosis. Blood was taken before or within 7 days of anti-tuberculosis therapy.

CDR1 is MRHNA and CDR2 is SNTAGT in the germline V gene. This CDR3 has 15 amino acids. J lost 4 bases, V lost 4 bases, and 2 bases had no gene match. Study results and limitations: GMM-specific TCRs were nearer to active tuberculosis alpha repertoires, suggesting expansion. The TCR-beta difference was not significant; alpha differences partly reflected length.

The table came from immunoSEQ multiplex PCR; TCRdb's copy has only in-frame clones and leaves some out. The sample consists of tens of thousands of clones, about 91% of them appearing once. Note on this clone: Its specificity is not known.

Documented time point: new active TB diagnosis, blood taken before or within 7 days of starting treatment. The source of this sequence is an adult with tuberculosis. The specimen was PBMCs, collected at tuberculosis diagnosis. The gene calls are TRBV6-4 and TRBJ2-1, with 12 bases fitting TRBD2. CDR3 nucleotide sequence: TGTGCCAGCAGTGGCACTAGCGGGGGGTACAATGAGCAGTTCTTC. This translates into CASSGTSGGYNEQFF.